These 19 T cell receptor beta chains came from one sample sequenced in a study of blood T cell repertoires in COVID-19. Measured with immunoSEQ multiplex PCR; TCRdb has only the in-frame clones, and not every one. Of around 480,000 clones in the sample, about nine tenths are singletons; the top ten hold 10% to 15%. Sequencing was performed on peripheral blood. These receptors were taken from a woman between 50 and 59 years old with COVID-19, enrolled during active disease.

Comments on this clone: Compared with germline, one end of the junction differs, possibly owing to a read error. The chain joins TRBV3-1 (or the pseudogene TRBV3-2) to TRBJ2-3; TRBD2 is a possible D gene (6 bases). The V gene's germline CDR1 is LGHDT and CDR2 YNNKEL (reference sequence). This CDR3 spans 18 amino acids. CDR3: CASSPRALRITSTDTQYF. CDR3 in DNA: TGTGCCAGCAGCCCGAGGGCTTTAAGGATTACTAGCACGGATACGCAGTATTTT.

V gene TRBV19 combines with J gene TRBJ2-7; 9 bases are shared with TRBD1. This CDR3 region has 16 residues. The trim removed 5 bases at V and 2 bases at J, leaving 10 bases unmatched. Germline CDR1 reads LNHDA; CDR2 reads SQIVND (reference sequence). As DNA, the CDR3 is TGTGCCAGTAGTGGCCCCTCCGGGACAGGGACCTACGAGCAGTACTTC. Residues: CASSGPSGTGTYEQYF.

J is TRBJ1-2 and V is TRBV9; 8 bases map to TRBD1. Trimming took 3 bases from V and 8 from J; bases not matched to a gene: 3. Germline V gene sequence: CDR1 SGDLS, CDR2 YYNGEE. The CDR3 contains 12 residues. The CDR3 loop reads CASSGTGTGYTF. In DNA form, the CDR3 reads TGTGCCAGCAGCGGGACAGGGACCGGCTACACCTTC.

This rearrangement joins TRBV11-3 to TRBJ2-1; weak D call: TRBD2 (6 bases). This CDR3 is 13 amino acids long. CDR1 is SGHNT, CDR2 YENEEA, per germline. The V end lost 6 bases, the J end lost 6 bases, and 12 bases lay between the germline ends. CDR3 nucleotides: TGTGCCAGCAGTTCTACGCGGGGCAATGAGCAGTTCTTC. This translates into CASSSTRGNEQFF. The full variable domain, completed using reference TRBV11-3 and TRBJ2-1, is EAGVVQSPRYKIIEKKQPVAFWCNPISGHNTLYWYLQNLGQGPELLIRYENEEAVDDSQLPKDRFSAERLKGVDSTLKIQPAELGDSAVYLCASSSTRGNEQFFGPGTRLTVL.

The chain is built from TRBV30 and TRBJ1-1; possible D gene TRBD1, 5 bases. This CDR3 has 11 residues. Germline V gene sequence: CDR1 GTSNPN, CDR2 SVGIG (reference sequence). Trimming took off 2 bases at V and 10 bases at J, with 11 bases between the two ends. The CDR3 here is CAWSIGGIAFF. CDR3 nucleotide sequence: TGTGCCTGGAGTATCGGGGGGATAGCTTTCTTT.

The rearrangement links TRBV28 to TRBJ2-3, with D tentatively TRBD2 (7 bases). CDR3 length: 15 amino acids. The V and J ends lost 8 bases and 3 bases respectively, with 18 bases between them. Per germline, CDR1 MDHEN and CDR2 SYDVKM. CDR3 DNA: TGTGCCAGCGGGGAAGGGGGGGGCGTGACAGATACGCAGTATTTT. This codes for CASGEGGGVTDTQYF.

V is TRBV10-3 and J is TRBJ1-1; the D gene is possibly TRBD1 (5 bases). CDR1 is ENHRY, CDR2 SYGVKD, per germline. V was clipped by 4 bases and J by 5 bases, with 14 bases between them. The CDR3 runs to 14 residues. The CDR3 nucleotides read TGTGCCATCAGTGGGGGGAGGTGGCGAACTGAAGCTTTCTTT. This encodes CAISGGRWRTEAFF.

On this clone itself: The junction and the germline gene differ at one end; a read error may be behind it. The V gene is TRBV24-1, the J gene TRBJ2-5, with 13 bases fitting TRBD2. Germline-derived CDR1 and CDR2 are KGHDR and SFDVKD. The CDR3 length is 16 residues. The CDR3 loop reads CATSDGLAGVQGTQYF. CDR3 nucleotide sequence: TGTGCCACCAGTGATGGACTAGCGGGGGTACAAGGGACCCAGTACTTC.

This chain joins TRBV12-3 or TRBV12-4 and TRBJ2-2; D unclear. V was cut by 5 bases and J by 5 bases, with 9 bases left in between. The CDR3 sequence is 13 residues long. CDR3 amino acids: CASSAAYTGELFF. CDR3 nucleotides: TGTGCCAGCAGTGCCGCCTATACCGGGGAGCTGTTTTTT.

The chain joins TRBV5-1 to TRBJ2-2, with D tentatively TRBD1 (6 bases). The CDR3 runs 15 residues. The germline V gene has CDR1 SGHRS and CDR2 YFSETQ. Trimming took off 0 bases at V and 4 bases at J, with 10 bases between the two ends. CDR3 sequence: CASSLASRGTGELFF. CDR3 bases: TGCGCCAGCAGCTTGGCTTCCAGGGGCACCGGGGAGCTGTTTTTT.

This clone has just a few counts. The V call is TRBV7-2, the J call TRBJ2-7; 8 bases map to TRBD2. The CDR3 loop spans 14 amino acids. After removal of 5 bases from V and 5 bases from J, the junction contained 8 bases not matched to a gene. The germline V gene encodes CDR1 SGHTA and CDR2 FQGNSA. The CDR3 nucleotides are TGTGCCAGCAGCCGCCTTCGGGGGGGCCACGAGCAGTACTTC. This sequence encodes CASSRLRGGHEQYF.

J is TRBJ1-6 and V is TRBV5-6; D call uncertain. The V gene lost 1 base and the J gene lost 10 bases, with 6 bases spanning the gap. The CDR3 is made up of 12 amino acids. Per the germline V gene, CDR1 is SGHDT and CDR2 is YYEEEE. CDR3 protein: CASSLLLSPLHF. CDR3 nucleotide sequence: TGTGCCAGCAGCTTGCTCCTCTCACCCCTCCACTTT.

This clone occurred once. V is TRBV18 and J is TRBJ2-2; 8 bases agree with TRBD1. Germline-derived CDR1 and CDR2 are KGHSH and LQKENI. V shed 4 bases, J shed 5 bases, and the junction held 9 bases outside the gene matches. The CDR3 totals 16 residues. Here the CDR3 DNA reads TGTGCCAGCTCACGCATCGGACAGGGTAGGACCGGGGAGCTGTTTTTT. It codes for CASSRIGQGRTGELFF.

The chain couples TRBV7-2 to TRBJ2-1; possibly TRBD2 for D (6 bases). V gave up 4 bases and J gave up 4 bases, with 8 bases separating them. The CDR3 loop spans 13 amino acids. Germline CDR1 is SGHTA and CDR2 is FQGNSA. The CDR3 reads CASSYGGYNEQFF. As DNA, the CDR3 is TGTGCCAGCAGCTACGGGGGTTACAATGAGCAGTTCTTC.

The chain recombines TRBV5-6 with TRBJ1-6; D perhaps matches TRBD1 (5 bases). CDR1 and CDR2 (germline): SGHDT, YYEEEE. Between the trimmed V and J ends, which lost 1 base and 10 bases, there was a span of 12 bases. The CDR3 is 14 residues long. In DNA form, the CDR3 reads TGTGCCAGCAGCTTGCCAGGGTCGAAATCACCCCTCCACTTT. Its translation is CASSLPGSKSPLHF.

In its sample, this clone was seen a few times. V and J are TRBV27 and TRBJ1-1; tentatively, D is TRBD1 (6 bases). The CDR3 totals 15 residues. Trimming cost V 1 base and J 3 bases, with 12 bases left between them. Germline assignment: CDR1 MNHEY and CDR2 SMNVEV (reference sequence). DNA for the CDR3: TGTGCCAGCAGTTTATTTCAGGGGATGGACACTGAAGCTTTCTTT. This gives the protein CASSLFQGMDTEAFF.

This clone has a single count. This is likely a read error, given that the CDR3 carries no conserved phenylalanine or tryptophan at its end. It is unclear where the CDR3 begins or ends on the DNA, so no DNA is shown, and the CDR3 is as TCRdb lists it. The chain recombines TRBV4-1 with TRBJ1-2; the table's D call, TRBD1, has no DNA check behind it. Termini included, the CDR3 measures 14 amino acids. The germline gives CDR1 MGHRA, CDR2 YSYEKL. The CDR3 loop is CASSQDGTADHPQV.

The chain uses TRBV5-5 and TRBJ1-2; 9 bases are shared with TRBD1. With 2 bases clipped from V and 8 bases from J, the junction kept 7 bases outside the gene matches. Germline V gives CDR1 SGHKS, CDR2 YYEKEE (reference sequence). This CDR3 has 14 amino acids. CDR3 residues: CASSFQGQGEGYTF. For the CDR3, the DNA is TGTGCCAGCAGCTTTCAGGGACAGGGAGAAGGCTACACCTTC. Filled out from reference TRBV5-5 and TRBJ1-2, the complete variable domain reads DAGVTQSPTHLIKTRGQQVTLRCSPISGHKSVSWYQQVLGQGPQFIFQYYEKEERGRGNFPDRFSARQFPNYSSELNVNALLLGDSALYLCASSFQGQGEGYTFGSGTRLTVV.

The chain employs TRBV6-6 and TRBJ1-5; D call uncertain. The CDR3 consists of 14 residues. Germline CDR1 is MNHNY and CDR2 is SVGAGI (reference sequence). V was cut by 2 bases and J by 0 bases, with 5 bases left in between. The CDR3 sequence is CASSYQVSNQPQHF. DNA for the CDR3: TGTGCCAGCAGTTACCAGGTTAGCAATCAGCCCCAGCATTTT.